This is a list of T cell receptor beta chains from one sample in a study of healthy donors' naive CD4 and CD8 T cells. TCRdb reprocessed the reads via MiXCR and lists one record per CDR3 protein. The top ten hold 2% to 2.5% of the sample, which has about 200,000 distinct CDR3 sequences, about 70% seen once. Sample: naive CD4+ and CD8+ T cells sorted from blood, pooled from several donors. These receptors were taken from a pool of human donors in good health; the sample pools cells from several healthy donors. The CDR3 runs from the conserved cysteine through the conserved F or W. Each record gives: clone size, J gene, D gene, V gene, CDR3 DNA, CDR3 protein. D genes are given only for firm matches. Only some rows state a clone size, as once, few, many or a class for expanded clones.

>NA|TRBJ1-5|TRBD1|TRBV18
TGTGCCAGCTCACCTACGGACAGGGGCAATCAGCCCCAGCATTTT
CASSPTDRGNQPQHF
>once|TRBJ1-6|NA|TRBV15
TGTGCCACCAGCAGAGAGTCAGGGTGGGTTAATTCACCCCTCCACTTT
CATSRESGWVNSPLHF
>NA|TRBJ1-1|NA|TRBV29-1
TGCAGCGTCGAGGGGGACACTGAAGCTTTCTTT
CSVEGDTEAFF
>NA|TRBJ2-7|TRBD2|TRBV5-6
TGTGCCAGCAGCTGGCGGACTAGCGGGAGAGGGGACGAGCAGTACTTC
CASSWRTSGRGDEQYF
>few|TRBJ2-1|TRBD2|TRBV29-1
TGCAGCGTTGAAGATCCCTCGACTAGCAAAATCTACAATGAGCAGTTCTTC
CSVEDPSTSKIYNEQFF
>NA|TRBJ2-2|NA|TRBV27
TGTGCCAGCAGTTTACGTAGTGTTCGCACCGGGGAGCTGTTTTTT
CASSLRSVRTGELFF
>NA|TRBJ2-5|TRBD1|TRBV6-5
TGTGCCAGCAGTTACGCGACAGGGGCTGAGACCCAGTACTTC
CASSYATGAETQYF
>NA|TRBJ2-3|TRBD2|TRBV5-4
TGTGCCAGCAGCTCCTTCGGTAGCGGGAGAACAGATACGCAGTATTTT
CASSSFGSGRTDTQYF
>NA|TRBJ1-3|NA|TRBV7-2
TGTGCCAGCAGCTTTGACCTCTCTGGAAACACCATATATTTT
CASSFDLSGNTIYF
>NA|TRBJ2-7|NA|TRBV12-3/TRBV12-4
TGTGCCAGCAGTTTTGCCACTTCCTACGAGCAGTACTTC
CASSFATSYEQYF
>few|TRBJ2-3|TRBD1|TRBV29-1
TGCAGCGGCGACAGGGGCACAGATACGCAGTATTTT
CSGDRGTDTQYF
>NA|TRBJ2-1|NA|TRBV29-1
TGCAGCGTTCCGGGGGCATATGAGCAGTTCTTC
CSVPGAYEQFF
>NA|TRBJ2-7|NA|TRBV29-1
TGCAGCGTCAGAAATTCTACCTTAGGCTACGAGCAGTACTTC
CSVRNSTLGYEQYF
>NA|TRBJ2-7|NA|TRBV20-1
TGCAGTGCTATGCGGGGGACATCGACCTACGAGCAGTACTTC
CSAMRGTSTYEQYF
>few|TRBJ1-1|TRBD1|TRBV25-1
TGTGTCAGCAGTGACAGGGACACTGAAGCTTTCTTT
CVSSDRDTEAFF
>NA|TRBJ2-1|NA|TRBV5-1
TGCGCCAGCAGCTTGGATCGTGGTGAGCAGTTCTTC
CASSLDRGEQFF
>NA|TRBJ2-3|NA|TRBV27
TGTGCCAGCAGTTTGAAACACCTACGCAACACAGATACGCAGTATTTT
CASSLKHLRNTDTQYF
>NA|TRBJ1-6|NA|TRBV6-5
TGTGCCAGCAGCGACGGTAGCTCCTATAATTCACCCCTCCACTTT
CASSDGSSYNSPLHF
>NA|TRBJ2-3|NA|TRBV6-5
TGTGCCAGCAGTGATTCCACAGATATGCAGTATTTT
CASSDSTDMQYF
>NA|TRBJ2-7|NA|TRBV5-1
TGCGCCAGCAGCTTGGCGGGAGATCACGAGCAGTACTTC
CASSLAGDHEQYF
>NA|TRBJ1-6|NA|TRBV11-2
TGTGCCAGCAGCTCATGGGACCTCTTCCTCCACTTT
CASSSWDLFLHF
>NA|TRBJ2-3|NA|TRBV6-1
TGTGCCAGCAGTGAATTCCGATATCCAGATACGCAGTATTTT
CASSEFRYPDTQYF
>few|TRBJ2-3|NA|TRBV29-1
TGCAGCGTTCGTAGGGCGGGGAGGGATACGCAGTATTTT
CSVRRAGRDTQYF
>NA|TRBJ1-2|NA|TRBV18
TGTGCCAGCTCAGAGTCCGGGGCAGACTATGGCTACACCTTC
CASSESGADYGYTF
>NA|TRBJ2-5|NA|TRBV5-4
TGTGCCAGCAGCTTTCGCCAGGGGAGTGGGGAGACCCAGTACTTC
CASSFRQGSGETQYF
>NA|TRBJ1-1|TRBD1|TRBV5-1
TGCGCCAGCAGCTTGTCGGCCACAGGGGGCCGGAGGGCTTTCTTT
CASSLSATGGRRAFF
>NA|TRBJ2-7|NA|TRBV29-1
TGCAGCGTCGACCATCGGACAGCCTACGAGCAGTACTTC
CSVDHRTAYEQYF
>NA|TRBJ2-1|NA|TRBV6-5
TGTGCCAGCAGTTACCTCGGGACCGCTAACGAGCAGTTCTTC
CASSYLGTANEQFF
>NA|TRBJ2-7|NA|TRBV29-1
TGCAGCGTGACTTGGACAAGCTCCTACGAGCAGTACTTC
CSVTWTSSYEQYF
>NA|TRBJ2-3|TRBD2|TRBV27
TGTGCCAGCACTATACTAGCGGGTGCAGATACGCAGTATTTT
CASTILAGADTQYF
>NA|TRBJ1-1|TRBD1|TRBV19
TGTGCCAGTAGTATAGGACAGGGAAGGATGAACACTGAAGCTTTCTTT
CASSIGQGRMNTEAFF
>NA|TRBJ2-7|TRBD1|TRBV5-1
TGCGCCAGCAGCACGACGGGACAGAGCTACGAGCAGTACTTC
CASSTTGQSYEQYF
>NA|TRBJ2-1|TRBD2|TRBV29-1
TGCAGCGTTGAATTAGCGGGAGGCGGTGAGCAGTTCTTC
CSVELAGGGEQFF
>NA|TRBJ2-7|TRBD1|TRBV27
TGTGCCAGCAGTTTATCAGAGTCGGACAGGAGGCGAGACGAGCAGTACTTC
CASSLSESDRRRDEQYF
>few|TRBJ1-1|TRBD1|TRBV29-1
TGCAGCGTGACAGGGGGCCACTCCTGGGAAGCTTTCTTT
CSVTGGHSWEAFF
>NA|TRBJ1-2|TRBD1|TRBV6-5
TGTGCCAGCAGTTACCGTCGGGACAGCCCACCGCATGGCTACACCTTC
CASSYRRDSPPHGYTF
>NA|TRBJ1-2|NA|TRBV2
TGTGCCAGCAGGGGGATAGGCTACACCTTC
CASRGIGYTF
>NA|TRBJ2-1|TRBD2|TRBV10-3
TGTGCCATCAGCCCCAGGGAGGGCAATGAGCAGTTCTTC
CAISPREGNEQFF
>NA|TRBJ2-7|TRBD1|TRBV29-1
TGCAGCGTTCGGGACAGCTCCAACCAACACGAGCAGTACTTC
CSVRDSSNQHEQYF
>NA|TRBJ2-7|NA|TRBV28
TGTGCCAGCAGTTTATCAGGGGCACTCTCCTACGAGCAGTACTTC
CASSLSGALSYEQYF
>NA|TRBJ2-3|NA|TRBV29-1
TGCAGCGTTGGACCGGGGCAGTATTTT
CSVGPGQYF
>NA|TRBJ2-2|TRBD2|TRBV19
TGTGCCAGTAGTGGACTAGCATGGGCCGGGGAGCTGTTTTTT
CASSGLAWAGELFF
>NA|TRBJ2-1|TRBD1|TRBV7-8
TGTGCCAGCAGCACAGACAGGGGATACAATGAGCAGTTCTTC
CASSTDRGYNEQFF
>NA|TRBJ1-5|NA|TRBV6-1
TGTGCCAGCAGTGAGAGCGGCTATAGCAATCAGCCCCAGCATTTT
CASSESGYSNQPQHF
>few|TRBJ1-6|NA|TRBV5-4
TGTGCCAGCAGCTTGAAGCTCGGGATTGGTAATTCACCCCTCCACTTT
CASSLKLGIGNSPLHF
>NA|TRBJ2-1|NA|TRBV19
TGTGCCAGTAGTATATTACAGGCCTACTCCTACAATGAGCAGTTCTTC
CASSILQAYSYNEQFF
>few|TRBJ2-6|NA|TRBV29-1
TGCAGCGTTGATGAGGGGTTCGCACCTGGGGCCAACGTCCTGACTTTC
CSVDEGFAPGANVLTF